Below are 2 T cell receptor beta chains sequenced from a single sample in a study of spatial heterogeneity in lung cancer. MiXCR was run by TCRdb on the 5' RACE reads, yielding one entry per CDR3 protein. This sample has tens of thousands of distinct CDR3 sequences, with approximately 5.3% found just once. Time point meaning: sample taken at primary tumor resection. Tumor, nontumor lung or frozen PBMC supplied whole RNA that was sequenced unsorted. Sequencing was performed on PBMCs, taken at surgery. These receptor sequences come from a male donor with early-stage non-small cell lung cancer.

This clonotype was detected many times. This sequence joins TRBV7-2 and TRBJ2-7; D not resolved. Between the trimmed V and J ends, which lost 5 bases and 3 bases, there was a span of 5 bases. The CDR3 covers 11 residues. Germline CDR1 reads SGHTA; CDR2 reads FQGNSA. This CDR3 reads CASSPDYEQYF. The CDR3 nucleotides are TGTGCCAGCAGCCCGGACTACGAGCAGTACTTC.

This clonotype was found many times. V usage is TRBV7-2 and J usage is TRBJ1-2, with D possibly matching TRBD1 (5 bases). This CDR3 contains 15 residues. Deletions cut 1 base from V and 3 bases from J, with 12 bases between. The germline gives CDR1 SGHTA, CDR2 FQGNSA. The CDR3 here is CASSLGDPQYYGYTF. CDR3 DNA: TGTGCCAGCAGCTTAGGGGACCCCCAGTACTATGGCTACACCTTC.